This TCR beta chain is from a study of shared clonotypes between healthy human individuals. Sequenced by immunoSEQ multiplex PCR; TCRdb stores in-frame clones only, minus some. The data contain 550,000 to 850,000 clones, 72% of them singletons. Germline V gene lookup returns CDR1 SGHAT and CDR2 FQDESV (reference sequence). Trimming removed 4 bases at V and 8 bases at J, with 14 bases between. The CDR3 has 13 residues. Donors, without exception, were Caucasian adults residing in Nashville, Tennessee. Input material: memory CD4+ T cells sorted from blood. Sample subset: CD45RA-negative fraction. The rearrangement joins TRBV11-1 to TRBJ1-1; no firm D call. This TCR was sampled from a young woman in good health. The CDR3 here is CASSSTLGGEAFF. In nucleotides, the CDR3 is TGTGCCAGCAGCTCGACCCTGGGAGGGGAAGCTTTCTTT.